The 16 T cell receptor beta chains in this list originate from one sample, sequenced in a study of shared clonotypes between healthy human individuals. Assay: immunoSEQ multiplex PCR; the TCRdb copy retains only in-frame clones and omits some. The profile shows over 850,000 clones, approximately 80% of them singletons. Sample: memory CD4+ T cells from PBMCs. Documented subset: CD45RA-negative fraction. All receptors derive from a man between 18 and 35 years old in good health. Some clones in this sample may be carry-over from other donors' samples.

This chain connects TRBV10-3 to TRBJ2-7, with a weak D call TRBD1 (7 bases). CDR3 length equals 11 residues. Deletions cut 8 bases from V and 5 bases from J, with 10 bases between. Germline CDR1 and CDR2: ENHRY and SYGVKD. The CDR3 DNA follows: TGTGCCATCGCCAGGGGGGACGAGCAGTACTTC. Its protein product is CAIARGDEQYF.

The chain recombines TRBV7-9 with TRBJ1-6; no clear D gene. The V gene's germline CDR1 is SEHNR and CDR2 FQNEAQ (reference sequence). This CDR3 comprises 16 residues. The ends were cut back, 1 base at V and 7 bases at J, with 14 bases in the middle. As DNA, the CDR3 is TGTGCCAGCAGCTTAGACAGTCGCGGGCGGAATTCACCCCTCCACTTT. It specifies CASSLDSRGRNSPLHF.

Concerning this clone itself: Other nucleotide sequences from this sample produce the same CDR3. The genes are TRBV28 and TRBJ1-5, with D possibly matching TRBD1 (6 bases). V shed 7 bases and J shed 7 bases, with 14 bases lying between them. The CDR3 runs to 13 residues. The V gene's germline CDR1 is MDHEN and CDR2 SYDVKM. The CDR3 DNA is TGTGCCAGCACGAGAGGGGGGAACCAGCCCCAGCATTTT. Amino acid sequence: CASTRGGNQPQHF.

The chain recombines TRBV29-1 with TRBJ1-4; weak D call: TRBD1 (6 bases). This CDR3 spans 13 amino acids. From germline, CDR1 is SQVTM and CDR2 ANQGSEA. V was trimmed by 6 bases and J by 4 bases, leaving 12 bases between them. CDR3 sequence: CSVWDIFNEKLFF. The CDR3 region has the DNA TGCAGCGTCTGGGACATCTTTAATGAAAAACTGTTTTTT.

V usage is TRBV9 and J usage is TRBJ1-1; D gene unclear. Germline CDR1 and CDR2: SGDLS and YYNGEE. The CDR3 runs 15 residues. Trimming took 4 bases from V and 1 from J, leaving 14 bases between them. Here the CDR3 reads CASSPRHTRNTEAFF. In DNA form, the CDR3 reads TGTGCCAGCAGCCCGCGACACACAAGGAACACTGAAGCTTTCTTT.

V gene TRBV11-2 combines with J gene TRBJ1-2, with D uncertain. The V gene's germline CDR1 is SGHAT and CDR2 FQNNGV. This CDR3 contains 13 residues. Between the trimmed V and J ends, which lost 4 bases and 4 bases, there was a span of 10 bases. This CDR3 reads CASSSRGFYGYTF. The CDR3 bases are TGTGCCAGCAGCTCCAGAGGATTCTATGGCTACACCTTC.

The CDR3, as DNA: TGCGCCAGCAGCCTGGAGTACCGCTATGGCTACACCTTC. Amino acid sequence: CASSLEYRYGYTF. The rearrangement joins TRBV4-1 to TRBJ1-2; D unclear. CDR1 MGHRA and CDR2 YSYEKL come from the germline V gene. The CDR3 length is 13 residues. V was pared by 4 bases and J by 4 bases, with 10 bases between.

The chain is built from TRBV27 and TRBJ1-1; D is ambiguous. V was clipped by 8 bases and J by 11 bases, with 15 bases between them. The CDR3 spans 11 residues. Germline V gives CDR1 MNHEY, CDR2 SMNVEV (reference sequence). In DNA form, the CDR3 reads TGTGCCAGCGGGCCCGGGTGGGAGGCTTTCTTT. Encoded protein: CASGPGWEAFF.

The chain uses TRBV19 and TRBJ1-1; TRBD1 matches 8 bases. J gave up 3 bases and V 6 bases, and 3 bases lay outside the gene matches. Germline CDR1 and CDR2: LNHDA and SQIVND (reference sequence). There are 13 residues in the CDR3. The CDR3 bases are TGTGCCAGTAGCACACAGGGGGACACTGAAGCTTTCTTT. Protein sequence: CASSTQGDTEAFF.

The rearrangement uses TRBV29-1 and TRBJ2-3, with D possibly TRBD2 on 6 matching bases. This CDR3 region has 13 residues. Trimming removed 2 bases at V and 6 bases at J, with 12 bases between. CDR1 and CDR2 (germline): SQVTM, ANQGSEA. The CDR3 DNA reads as TGCAGCGTTGAAAGGGACTCCGGCGATACGCAGTATTTT. Translation: CSVERDSGDTQYF.

The genes are TRBV28 and TRBJ1-1; tentatively, D is TRBD1 (5 bases). V gave up 7 bases and J gave up 7 bases, with 10 bases separating them. CDR3 length: 11 amino acids. The germline CDR1 and CDR2 sequences are MDHEN and SYDVKM. CDR3 amino acids: CASTHRNEAFF. DNA for the CDR3: TGTGCCAGCACCCACAGGAATGAAGCTTTCTTT.

As regards this clone: The same CDR3 is also encoded by other DNA sequences in this sample. V and J are TRBV18 and TRBJ2-7, with 7 bases aligning to TRBD1. The CDR3 is made up of 14 amino acids. From germline, CDR1 is KGHSH and CDR2 LQKENI. Trimming took 2 bases from V and 2 from J; bases not matched to a gene: 3. CDR3 DNA: TGTGCCAGCTCACCAGGGACAGTCACCTACGAGCAGTACTTC. It encodes CASSPGTVTYEQYF.

This clone was seen just once. The chain recombines TRBV7-6 with TRBJ2-3, with D tentatively TRBD2 (6 bases). Trimming removed 5 bases at V and 2 bases at J, with 17 bases between. The CDR3 covers 16 residues. Germline V CDR1 and CDR2: SGHVS, FNYEAQ. The CDR3 region has the DNA TGTGCCAGCAGCCAGGAAGCGGGTAGAATCACAGATACGCAGTATTTT. This codes for CASSQEAGRITDTQYF.

The chain couples TRBV7-9 to TRBJ1-2; D gene uncertain. Germline V gene lookup returns CDR1 SEHNR and CDR2 FQNEAQ (reference sequence). V lost 2 bases and J lost 2, with 15 bases in between. The CDR3 is made up of 16 amino acids. In DNA form, the CDR3 reads TGTGCCAGCAGCTTACAAAGGTCAGCCTCGAACTATGGCTACACCTTC. This translates into CASSLQRSASNYGYTF.

The chain links TRBV27 to TRBJ2-3; possibly TRBD1 for D (5 bases). The CDR3 covers 15 residues. Germline lookup yields CDR1 MNHEY and CDR2 SMNVEV (reference sequence). The ends were cut back, 8 bases at V and 2 bases at J, with 17 bases in the middle. The DNA of the CDR3 is TGTGCCAGCCGCCCTATCCTGACAGCCACAGATACGCAGTATTTT. It yields the protein CASRPILTATDTQYF.

The chain has TRBV5-1 and TRBJ2-3; 11 nucleotides align to TRBD1. The CDR3 has 15 amino acids. The germline gives CDR1 SGHRS, CDR2 YFSETQ. V was pared by 4 bases and J by 4 bases, with 5 bases of the junction left unmatched. CDR3 protein: CASSQKDRGPDTQYF. CDR3 nucleotide sequence: TGCGCCAGCAGCCAGAAGGACAGGGGGCCAGATACGCAGTATTTT.